This T cell receptor beta chain emerged from a study of T-cell memory formation after mild COVID-19. Whole-study results and caveats: Pre-infection memory harbored some responding clones, suggesting cross-reactive memory joined. Proof of SARS-CoV-2 specificity was absent for the second-wave clones that crested on day 37.

Germline-derived CDR1 and CDR2 are SGHRS and YFSETQ. The CDR3 runs to 15 residues. V was shortened by 2 bases and J by 0 bases, with 8 bases between the two germline ends. From 5'RACE with constant-segment primers came TCR alpha and TCR beta cDNA libraries that carried sample barcodes and UMIs. MiXCR, run by TCRdb on the 5' RACE reads, gives a single entry per CDR3 protein. This sample has 350,000 to 500,000 distinct CDR3 sequences; approximately 18% occur once, and the top ten carry roughly 21%. A few counts support this clonotype. Its antigen is currently unknown. Sequencing used PBMCs or a T cell subset sorted from them (not recorded which). V gene TRBV5-1 combines with J gene TRBJ2-2; D remains ambiguous. This receptor was obtained from a man aged 18 to 30 who had mild COVID-19 (a few samples of this study predate the infection). Cell type and time point are not known. The CDR3 region is CASSFSGSNTGELFF. The CDR3 DNA reads as TGCGCCAGCAGCTTCTCTGGCTCGAACACCGGGGAGCTGTTTTTT.